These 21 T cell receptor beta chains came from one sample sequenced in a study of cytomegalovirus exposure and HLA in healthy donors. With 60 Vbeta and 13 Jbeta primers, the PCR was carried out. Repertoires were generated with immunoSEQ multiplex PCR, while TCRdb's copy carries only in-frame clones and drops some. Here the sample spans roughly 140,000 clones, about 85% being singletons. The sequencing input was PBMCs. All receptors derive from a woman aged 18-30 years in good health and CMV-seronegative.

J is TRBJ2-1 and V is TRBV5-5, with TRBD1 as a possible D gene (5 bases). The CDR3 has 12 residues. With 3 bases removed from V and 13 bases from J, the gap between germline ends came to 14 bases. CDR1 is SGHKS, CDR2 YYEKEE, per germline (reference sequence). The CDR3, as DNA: TGTGCCAGCAGCTCAGGGCCCGGCTTCCAGTTCTTC. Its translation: CASSSGPGFQFF.

CDR3 sequence reads: CASSIRGNEKLFF. In nucleotides, the CDR3 is TGTGCCAGTAGTATAAGGGGGAACGAAAAACTGTTTTTT. The rearrangement links TRBV19 to TRBJ1-4; weak D call: TRBD1 (6 bases). The CDR3 covers 13 residues. In germline, CDR1 is LNHDA, CDR2 SQIVND (reference sequence). V lost 2 bases and J lost 8, with 9 bases in between.

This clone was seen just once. CDR3 sequence (DNA): TGTGCCAGCAGCGAGGTTTCTGGAAACACCATATATTTT. Encoded protein: CASSEVSGNTIYF. The rearrangement links TRBV6-5 to TRBJ1-3; D not certain. The CDR3 length is 13 residues. V lost 6 bases and J 1 base, leaving 7 bases between the germline ends. Germline CDR1 and CDR2: MNHEY and SVGAGI.

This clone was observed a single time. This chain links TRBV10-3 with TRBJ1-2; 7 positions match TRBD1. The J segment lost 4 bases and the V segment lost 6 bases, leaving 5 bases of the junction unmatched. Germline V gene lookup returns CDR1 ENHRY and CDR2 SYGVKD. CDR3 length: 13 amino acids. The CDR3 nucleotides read TGTGCCATCAGCTGGGACAGCTTCTATGGCTACACCTTC. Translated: CAISWDSFYGYTF.

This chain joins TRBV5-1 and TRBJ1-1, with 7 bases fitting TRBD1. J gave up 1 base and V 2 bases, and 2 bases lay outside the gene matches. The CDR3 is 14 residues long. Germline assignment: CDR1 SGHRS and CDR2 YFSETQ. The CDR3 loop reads CASSLQGTNTEAFF. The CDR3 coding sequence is TGCGCCAGCAGCTTACAGGGGACGAACACTGAAGCTTTCTTT.

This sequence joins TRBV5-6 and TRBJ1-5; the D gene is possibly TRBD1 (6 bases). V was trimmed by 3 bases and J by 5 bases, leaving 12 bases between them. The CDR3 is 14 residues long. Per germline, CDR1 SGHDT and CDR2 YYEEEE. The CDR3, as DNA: TGTGCCAGCAGCTACCTTCAGGGGCATCAGCCCCAGCATTTT. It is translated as CASSYLQGHQPQHF.

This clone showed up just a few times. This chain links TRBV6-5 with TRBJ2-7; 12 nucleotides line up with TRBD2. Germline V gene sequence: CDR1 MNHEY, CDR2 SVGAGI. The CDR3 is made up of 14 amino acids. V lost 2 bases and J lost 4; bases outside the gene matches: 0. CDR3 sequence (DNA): TGTGCCAGCAGTTACGGGACTAGCGGGTACGAGCAGTACTTC. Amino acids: CASSYGTSGYEQYF.

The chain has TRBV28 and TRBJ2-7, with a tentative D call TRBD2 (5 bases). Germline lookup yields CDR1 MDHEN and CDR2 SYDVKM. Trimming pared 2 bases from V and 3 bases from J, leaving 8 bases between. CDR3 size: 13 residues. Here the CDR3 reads CASSLGLLYEQYF. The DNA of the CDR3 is TGTGCCAGCAGTTTAGGACTCCTCTACGAGCAGTACTTC. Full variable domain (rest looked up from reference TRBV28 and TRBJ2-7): DVKVTQSSRYLVKRTGEKVFLECVQDMDHENMFWYRQDPGLGLRLIYFSYDVKMKEKGDIPEGYSVSREKKERFSLILESASTNQTSMYLCASSLGLLYEQYFGPGTRLTVT.

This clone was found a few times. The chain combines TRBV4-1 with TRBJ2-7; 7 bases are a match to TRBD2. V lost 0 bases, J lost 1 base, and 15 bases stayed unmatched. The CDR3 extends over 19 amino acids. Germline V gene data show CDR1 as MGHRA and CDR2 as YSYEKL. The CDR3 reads CASSQDGKSGNISSYEQYF. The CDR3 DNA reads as TGCGCCAGCAGCCAAGATGGGAAGAGCGGGAATATTTCATCCTACGAGCAGTACTTC.

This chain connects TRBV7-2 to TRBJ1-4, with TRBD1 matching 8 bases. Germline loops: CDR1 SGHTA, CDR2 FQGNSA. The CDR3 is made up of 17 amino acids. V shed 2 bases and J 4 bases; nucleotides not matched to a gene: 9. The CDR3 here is CASSLLGRTGNNEKLFF. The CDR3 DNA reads TGTGCCAGCAGCTTATTGGGTCGGACAGGGAATAATGAAAAACTGTTTTTT. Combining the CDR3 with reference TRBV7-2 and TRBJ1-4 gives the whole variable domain GAGVSQSPSNKVTEKGKDVELRCDPISGHTALYWYRQSLGQGLEFLIYFQGNSAPDKSGLPSDRFSAERTGGSVSTLTIQRTQQEDSAVYLCASSLLGRTGNNEKLFFGSGTQLSVL.

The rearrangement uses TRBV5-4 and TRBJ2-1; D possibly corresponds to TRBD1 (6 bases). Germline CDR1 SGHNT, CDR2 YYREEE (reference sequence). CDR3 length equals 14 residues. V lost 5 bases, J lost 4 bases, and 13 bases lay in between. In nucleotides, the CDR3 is TGTGCCAGCAGGTGGGGCAGGGGTTACAATGAGCAGTTCTTC. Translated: CASRWGRGYNEQFF.

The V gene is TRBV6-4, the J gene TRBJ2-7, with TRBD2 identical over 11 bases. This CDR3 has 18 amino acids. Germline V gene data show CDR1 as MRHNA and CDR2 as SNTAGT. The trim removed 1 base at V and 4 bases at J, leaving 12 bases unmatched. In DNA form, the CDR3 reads TGTGCCAGCAGTGACTTCAGCGCTGGGGCTAGCGGGAGGTACGAGCAGTACTTC. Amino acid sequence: CASSDFSAGASGRYEQYF.

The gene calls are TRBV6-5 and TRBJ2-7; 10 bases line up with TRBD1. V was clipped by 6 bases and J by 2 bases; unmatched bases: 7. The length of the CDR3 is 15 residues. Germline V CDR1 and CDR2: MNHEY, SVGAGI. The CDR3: CASSPGQGGPYEQYF. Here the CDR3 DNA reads TGTGCCAGCAGCCCTGGACAGGGGGGACCCTACGAGCAGTACTTC.

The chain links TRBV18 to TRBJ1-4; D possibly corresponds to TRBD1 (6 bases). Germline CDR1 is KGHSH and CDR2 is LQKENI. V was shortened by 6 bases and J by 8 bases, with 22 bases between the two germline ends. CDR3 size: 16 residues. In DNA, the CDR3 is TGTGCCAGCTCTCCGAATGCCGACAGGCAGATAGAAAAACTGTTTTTT. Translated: CASSPNADRQIEKLFF. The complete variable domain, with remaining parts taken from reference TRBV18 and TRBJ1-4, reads NAGVMQNPRHLVRRRGQEARLRCSPMKGHSHVYWYRQLPEEGLKFMVYLQKENIIDESGMPKERFSAEFPKEGPSILRIQQVVRGDSAAYFCASSPNADRQIEKLFFGSGTQLSVL.

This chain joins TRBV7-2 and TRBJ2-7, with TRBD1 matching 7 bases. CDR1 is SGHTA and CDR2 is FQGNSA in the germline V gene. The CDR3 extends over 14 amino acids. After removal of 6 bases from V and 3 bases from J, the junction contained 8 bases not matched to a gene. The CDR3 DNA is TGTGCCAGCAGTACCTGGACAGGAGTCTACGAGCAGTACTTC. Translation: CASSTWTGVYEQYF.

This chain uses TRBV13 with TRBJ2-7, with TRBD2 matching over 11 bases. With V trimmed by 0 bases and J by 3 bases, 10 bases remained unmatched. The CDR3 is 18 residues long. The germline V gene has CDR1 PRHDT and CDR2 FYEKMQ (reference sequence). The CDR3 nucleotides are TGTGCCAGCAGCTTAGGGGTTATAAGACTAGCGGGGATCTACGAGCAGTACTTC. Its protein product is CASSLGVIRLAGIYEQYF.

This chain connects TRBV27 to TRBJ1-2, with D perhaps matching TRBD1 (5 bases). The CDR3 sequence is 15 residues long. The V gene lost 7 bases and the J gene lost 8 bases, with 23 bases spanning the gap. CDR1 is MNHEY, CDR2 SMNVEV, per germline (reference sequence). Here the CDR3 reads CASMRGASLPCGYTF. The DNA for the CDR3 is TGTGCCAGCATGCGTGGGGCCAGCTTACCCTGCGGCTACACCTTC.

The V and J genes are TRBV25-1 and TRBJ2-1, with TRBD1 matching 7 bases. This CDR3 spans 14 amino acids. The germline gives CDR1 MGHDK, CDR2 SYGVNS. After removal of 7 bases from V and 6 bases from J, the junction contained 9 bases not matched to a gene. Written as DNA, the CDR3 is TGTGCCAGCATTCCGGGACAGCAGCTCAATGAGCAGTTCTTC. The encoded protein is CASIPGQQLNEQFF.

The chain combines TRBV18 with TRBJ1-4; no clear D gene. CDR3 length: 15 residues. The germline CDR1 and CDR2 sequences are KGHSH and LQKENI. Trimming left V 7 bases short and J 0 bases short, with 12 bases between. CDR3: CASFNPGTTNEKLFF. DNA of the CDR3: TGTGCCAGCTTCAACCCCGGGACAACTAATGAAAAACTGTTTTTT.

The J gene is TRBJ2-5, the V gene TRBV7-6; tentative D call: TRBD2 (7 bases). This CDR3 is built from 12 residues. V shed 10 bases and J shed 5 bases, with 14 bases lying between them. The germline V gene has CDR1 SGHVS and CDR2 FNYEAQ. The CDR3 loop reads CATGGGLETQYF. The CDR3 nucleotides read TGTGCCACTGGGGGGGGCCTTGAGACCCAGTACTTC.

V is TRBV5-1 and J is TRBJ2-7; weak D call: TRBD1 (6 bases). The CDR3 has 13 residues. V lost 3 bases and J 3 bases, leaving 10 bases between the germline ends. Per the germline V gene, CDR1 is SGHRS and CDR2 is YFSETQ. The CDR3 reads CASSSQGNYEQYF. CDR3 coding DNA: TGCGCCAGCAGCTCACAGGGAAACTACGAGCAGTACTTC.